The 3 T cell receptor beta chains given below trace back to one sample, sequenced in a study of OX40 agonist ivuxolimab in advanced cancers. The data were produced by immunoSEQ multiplex PCR, yet TCRdb's version contains in-frame clones alone and is incomplete. Here the sample spans about 73,000 clones, 85% to 90% being singletons. Sequenced material: CD4+ or CD8+ T cells sorted from blood, taken in a trial of the OX40 agonist ivuxolimab. These receptors were collected from an adult with an advanced solid tumor such as melanoma, head and neck, liver or kidney cancer.

The genes are TRBV9 and TRBJ2-2, with 10 bases lining up with TRBD2. Germline CDR1 is SGDLS and CDR2 is YYNGEE. Trimming removed 3 bases from V and 5 bases from J; junction bases left unmatched: 1. There are 14 residues in the CDR3. Written as DNA, the CDR3 is TGTGCCAGCAGCGAGACTAGCGGGACCGGGGAGCTGTTTTTT. This encodes CASSETSGTGELFF. Variable domain in full (rest from reference TRBV9 and TRBJ2-2): DSGVTQTPKHLITATGQRVTLRCSPRSGDLSVYWYQQSLDQGLQFLIQYYNGEERAKGNILERFSAQQFPDLHSELNLSSLELGDSALYFCASSETSGTGELFFGEGSRLTVL.

V and J are TRBV4-2 and TRBJ1-3; D is unclear. The CDR3 covers 14 residues. V lost 5 bases to trimming and J lost 2 bases, with 10 bases between them. Germline V lookup: CDR1 LGHNA, CDR2 YNFKEQ. Written as DNA, the CDR3 is TGTGCCAGCAGCGCAGGTGGTGCTGGAAACACCATATATTTT. Residues: CASSAGGAGNTIYF.

The chain combines TRBV7-9 with TRBJ2-3; D might be TRBD2 (5 bases). The CDR3 consists of 17 residues. Trimming removed 4 bases at V and 2 bases at J, with 19 bases between. Per the germline V gene, CDR1 is SEHNR and CDR2 is FQNEAQ (reference sequence). DNA of the CDR3: TGTGCCAGCAGCTCCTACGGGATAGACCAAAACACAGATACGCAGTATTTT. Its protein is CASSSYGIDQNTDTQYF.